This is a list of T cell receptor beta chains from one sample in a study of T cell changes during pregnancy in multiple sclerosis. The table came from immunoSEQ multiplex PCR; TCRdb's copy has only in-frame clones and leaves some out. The top ten clones hold 5.7% of a sample with 25,000 to 30,000 clones, 90% to 95% of them seen once. Source: CD8+ T cells from peripheral blood mononuclear cells, taken before pregnancy. These receptors all come from a female donor with multiple sclerosis, enrolled in a pregnancy study. Each CDR3 is given with its conserved first and last residue. A D gene is named only where the DNA matches it firmly. Not every row has a clone size; where given, it reads once, few, many or a size class.

- TRBJ2-1 - TRBV4-2 17 CASSPRSSALSYNEQFF TGTGCCAGCAGCCCGCGTTCTAGCGCCCTCTCCTACAATGAGCAGTTCTTC
TRBD1 TRBJ2-7 - TRBV2 17 CASSSPYGTGQAYEQYF TGTGCCAGCAGTAGCCCCTATGGGACAGGTCAAGCCTACGAGCAGTACTTC
- TRBJ2-7 - TRBV6-6 14 CASSPEGPNSEQYF TGTGCCAGTAGCCCTGAGGGTCCTAACTCCGAGCAGTACTTC
TRBD2 TRBJ2-1 once TRBV5-1 17 CASSLKVAGGSNNEQFF TGCGCCAGCAGCTTGAAAGTAGCGGGGGGCTCCAACAATGAGCAGTTCTTC
- TRBJ2-2 - TRBV4-1 14 CASSQEAVAGELFF TGCGCCAGCAGCCAAGAGGCAGTTGCCGGGGAGCTGTTTTTT
- TRBJ2-7 - TRBV21-1 16 CASSWGQGEVYYEQYF TGTGCCAGCAGTTGGGGACAGGGTGAAGTCTACTACGAGCAGTACTTC
TRBD2 TRBJ2-5 few TRBV6-5 14 CASSSPAGREAQYF TGTGCCAGCAGTTCCCCAGCGGGCCGGGAGGCCCAGTACTTC
- TRBJ1-5 - TRBV27 15 CASSLYGNSNQPQHF TGTGCCAGCAGTTTATACGGGAATAGCAATCAGCCCCAGCATTTT
- TRBJ2-7 - TRBV7-8 16 CASSLVGFGTFYEQYF TGTGCCAGCAGCTTAGTCGGTTTCGGGACTTTTTACGAGCAGTACTTC
- TRBJ1-1 - TRBV6-4 13 CASSDSRGQEAFF TGTGCCAGCAGTGACTCGAGAGGACAAGAAGCTTTCTTT
- TRBJ2-7 - TRBV10-3 11 CAISAGPEQYF TGTGCCATCAGTGCTGGGCCCGAGCAGTACTTC
TRBD1 TRBJ2-1 - TRBV7-6 14 CASSSGQGIDEQFF TGTGCCAGCTCATCGGGACAGGGTATCGATGAGCAGTTCTTC
- TRBJ2-7 - TRBV2 16 CASSRPETRSTYEQYF TGTGCCAGCAGCCGCCCGGAGACCCGCTCGACCTACGAGCAGTACTTC
TRBD1 TRBJ1-2 - TRBV29-1 11 CSVEERGPYTF TGCAGCGTTGAAGAGAGGGGGCCTTACACCTTC
- TRBJ2-6 once TRBV27 14 CASRRGSGANVLTF TGTGCCAGCCGTAGGGGATCTGGGGCCAACGTCCTGACTTTC
TRBD1 TRBJ1-4 - TRBV5-1 14 CASSSGQGGEKLFF TGCGCCAGCAGCTCGGGACAGGGCGGTGAAAAACTGTTTTTT
- TRBJ1-5 - TRBV6-1 13 CASSKGGAQPQHF TGTGCCAGCAGCAAGGGGGGGGCTCAGCCCCAGCATTTT
- TRBJ1-3 - TRBV7-9 16 CASSLVQGFSGNTIYF TGTGCCAGCAGCTTAGTGCAGGGGTTCTCTGGAAACACCATATATTTT
- TRBJ2-3 - TRBV6-5 11 CASSLGDTQYF TGTGCCAGCAGCCTCGGGGATACGCAGTATTTT
TRBD1 TRBJ1-6 - TRBV4-3 13 CASSPEGASPLHF TGCGCCAGCAGCCCAGAGGGGGCCTCACCCCTCCACTTT
TRBD1 TRBJ2-7 few TRBV4-1 15 CASSQDQGAGYEQYF TGCGCCAGCAGCCAAGATCAGGGGGCAGGCTACGAGCAGTACTTC
- TRBJ1-3 - TRBV10-3 14 CAIRRTASGNTIYF TGTGCCATCAGAAGGACAGCATCTGGAAACACCATATATTTT
- TRBJ2-3 - TRBV9 14 CASSVEGSADTQYF TGTGCCAGCAGCGTAGAAGGTAGCGCAGATACGCAGTATTTT
TRBD1 TRBJ2-7 - TRBV15 16 CATSRGGGTAYYEQYF TGTGCCACCAGCAGAGGTGGTGGGACAGCTTACTACGAGCAGTACTTC
- TRBJ2-7 - TRBV12-5 15 CASGPGDTFTNEQYF TGTGCTAGTGGTCCTGGGGACACCTTTACCAACGAGCAGTACTTC
- TRBJ1-5 - TRBV21-1 18 CASEEGRGQWRDNQPQHF TGTGCCAGCGAGGAGGGCAGGGGGCAGTGGAGGGATAATCAGCCCCAGCATTTT
TRBD1 TRBJ2-1 - TRBV7-2 16 CASSLAGTGVHNEQFF TGTGCCAGCAGCTTAGCCGGGACAGGGGTCCACAATGAGCAGTTCTTC
TRBD2 TRBJ2-1 - TRBV12-5 11 CASARGDEQFF TGTGCTAGTGCCCGGGGGGATGAGCAGTTCTTC
- TRBJ1-1 once TRBV5-4 13 CASSLAPGSEAFF TGTGCCAGCAGCTTGGCCCCAGGTAGTGAAGCTTTCTTT
- TRBJ2-1 - TRBV19 12 CARVGLVNEQFF TGTGCCAGAGTAGGACTCGTTAATGAGCAGTTCTTC
- TRBJ2-5 once TRBV6-6 14 CASSYVGGGETQYF TGTGCCAGCAGTTACGTGGGAGGGGGAGAGACCCAGTACTTC
- TRBJ2-5 - TRBV28 11 CASSLEGTQYF TGTGCCAGCAGCCTCGAGGGGACCCAGTACTTC
TRBD1 TRBJ2-2 - TRBV7-9 16 CASSPTTGVWAGELFF TGTGCCAGCAGCCCTACAACAGGGGTTTGGGCCGGGGAGCTGTTTTTT
TRBD2 TRBJ2-1 - TRBV2 18 CASSPRGVRGGALDEQFF TGTGCCAGCAGTCCAAGGGGAGTGCGGGGGGGCGCGTTGGATGAGCAGTTCTTC
- TRBJ1-2 - TRBV5-1 16 CASSQFSGSRTGGYTF TGCGCCAGCAGTCAGTTTAGCGGTAGTAGGACGGGCGGCTACACCTTC
- TRBJ2-1 - TRBV19 14 CASSGQSSYNEQFF TGTGCCAGTAGTGGGCAGAGCTCCTACAATGAGCAGTTCTTC
TRBD1 TRBJ1-4 - TRBV7-6 16 CASTNRGQGTNEKLFF TGTGCCAGCACCAACAGGGGACAAGGGACTAATGAAAAACTGTTTTTT
- TRBJ1-6 - TRBV10-3 16 CAISESGAGTTEPLHF TGTGCCATCAGTGAGTCGGGGGCCGGGACCACCGAACCCCTCCACTTT
- TRBJ2-7 few TRBV7-9 13 CASSPPGVDEQYF TGTGCCAGCAGCCCCCCGGGGGTAGACGAGCAGTACTTC
- TRBJ2-7 - TRBV21-1 19 CASSKVGDRGVPPFHEQYF TGTGCCAGCAGCAAAGTGGGGGACAGGGGAGTCCCCCCTTTCCACGAGCAGTACTTC
- TRBJ2-3 - TRBV28 12 CASTLGGGTQYF TGTGCCAGTACCTTAGGGGGGGGGACGCAGTATTTT
TRBD1 TRBJ1-3 - TRBV6-1 18 CASSAGTGPTWTGNTIYF TGTGCCAGCAGTGCCGGGACAGGGCCCACCTGGACTGGAAACACCATATATTTT
- TRBJ2-7 - TRBV7-9 13 CASSRRGQGPEYF TGTGCCAGCAGCCGCCGCGGACAAGGACCGGAGTACTTC
- TRBJ2-1 - TRBV5-8 13 CASSPHLGDEQFF TGTGCCAGCAGCCCCCATCTAGGGGATGAGCAGTTCTTC
- TRBJ2-2 - TRBV27 14 CASSSSRDTGELFF TGTGCCAGCAGTTCCTCGAGGGACACCGGGGAGCTGTTTTTT
TRBD2 TRBJ2-1 - TRBV4-2 14 CASSQDGGSNEQFF TGTGCCAGCAGCCAAGACGGGGGGAGCAATGAGCAGTTCTTC
TRBD1 TRBJ2-4 - TRBV4-1 16 CASSQDEDREENIQYF TGCGCCAGCAGCCAAGATGAGGACAGGGAGGAAAACATTCAGTACTTC
- TRBJ2-3 - TRBV7-3 14 CASSSGSPQDTQYF TGTGCCAGCAGCTCCGGGTCCCCCCAGGATACGCAGTATTTT
- TRBJ1-5 - TRBV30 13 CAWSGGDNQPQHF TGTGCCTGGAGTGGGGGAGACAATCAGCCCCAGCATTTT
TRBD2 TRBJ2-1 - TRBV29-1 15 CSVEGGTSGYNEQFF TGCAGCGTTGAAGGCGGGACTAGCGGATACAATGAGCAGTTCTTC
TRBD2 TRBJ2-5 - TRBV4-1 16 CASSQGPAGDKETQYF TGCGCCAGCAGCCAAGGCCCAGCGGGGGACAAAGAGACCCAGTACTTC
- TRBJ2-7 once TRBV6-5 13 CASNPAGGSEQYF TGTGCCAGCAACCCTGCAGGAGGGTCCGAGCAGTACTTC